This T cell receptor (beta chain) is from a study of OX40 agonist ivuxolimab in advanced cancers. For the study at large: Across the patients, intravenous ivuxolimab was delivered every 2 weeks at 0.01 to 10 mg/kg. Study-level points and caveats: CD8+ T cells were the subset that, on average, had more expanded clones than CD4+. Clonal expansion by week 6 occurred in CD4+ and CD8+ blood T cells (at 0.1 to 3.0 mg/kg).

TCRdb's table, derived via immunoSEQ multiplex PCR, lists solely in-frame clones and lacks some. The sample has about 62,000 clones; about 85% are singletons. This CDR3 region has 15 residues. The germline V and J ends were trimmed by 2 bases and 9 bases, with 20 bases remaining between them. CDR1 and CDR2 (germline): GTSNPN, SVGIG (reference sequence). This clone was detected a few times. Its antigen is currently unknown. The receptor comes from an adult with an advanced solid tumor such as melanoma, head and neck, liver or kidney cancer. The sequences come from CD4+ or CD8+ T cells sorted from blood, collected in a trial of the OX40 agonist ivuxolimab. The chain joins TRBV30 to TRBJ1-5, with D tentatively TRBD1 (5 bases). CDR3 sequence (DNA): TGTGCCTGGAGTCCTCGGCAGGCCCGGGGGAGGCCCCAGCATTTT. This encodes CAWSPRQARGRPQHF. The variable domain in full, completed from reference TRBV30 and TRBJ1-5, reads SQTIHQWPATLVQPVGSPLSLECTVEGTSNPNLYWYRQAAGRGLQLLFYSVGIGQISSEVPQNLSASRPQDRQFILSSKKLLLSDSGFYLCAWSPRQARGRPQHFGDGTRLSIL.